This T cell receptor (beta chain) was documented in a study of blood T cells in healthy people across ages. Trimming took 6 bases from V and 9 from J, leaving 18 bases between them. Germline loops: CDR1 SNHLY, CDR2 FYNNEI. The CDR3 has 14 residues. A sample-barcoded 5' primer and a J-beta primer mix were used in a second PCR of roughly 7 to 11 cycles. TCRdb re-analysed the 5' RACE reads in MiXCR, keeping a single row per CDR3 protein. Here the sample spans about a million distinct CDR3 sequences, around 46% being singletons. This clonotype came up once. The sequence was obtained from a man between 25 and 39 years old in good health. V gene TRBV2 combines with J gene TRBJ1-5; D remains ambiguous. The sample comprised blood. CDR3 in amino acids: CASSSASNRGPQHF. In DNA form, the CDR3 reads TGTGCCAGCAGCTCGGCCTCCAACCGGGGGCCCCAGCATTTT. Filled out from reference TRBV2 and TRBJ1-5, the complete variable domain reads EPEVTQTPSHQVTQMGQEVILRCVPISNHLYFYWYRQILGQKVEFLVSFYNNEISEKSEIFDDQFSVERPDGSNFTLKIRSTKLEDSAMYFCASSSASNRGPQHFGDGTRLSIL.